This T cell receptor beta chain was sequenced for a study of T cell changes during pregnancy in multiple sclerosis. The repertoire was sequenced with immunoSEQ multiplex PCR; TCRdb's copy has only in-frame clones and lacks some. The top ten clones hold 0.5% to 0.75% of a sample with 50,000 to 60,000 clones, about 87% of them seen once. With 2 bases clipped from V and 4 bases from J, the junction kept 1 base outside the gene matches. The CDR3 contains 14 residues. Germline V gene sequence: CDR1 MDHEN, CDR2 SYDVKM. The source of this sequence is a female donor with multiple sclerosis, enrolled in a pregnancy study. The sample in question was CD4+ T cells from peripheral blood mononuclear cells, obtained in the first trimester of pregnancy. The chain links TRBV28 to TRBJ1-5; 8 nucleotides match TRBD1. Here the CDR3 reads CASSLDRGNQPQHF. In DNA, the CDR3 is TGTGCCAGCAGTTTAGACAGGGGAAATCAGCCCCAGCATTTT.